This T cell receptor beta chain stems from a study of blood T cell repertoires in COVID-19. CDR1 and CDR2 (germline): SGHRS, YFSETQ. The V gene end was trimmed by 6 bases and the J gene end by 10 bases; junction bases not matched to a gene: 10. The CDR3 is made up of 14 amino acids. Produced via immunoSEQ multiplex PCR; TCRdb's table is partial and in-frame only. The sample lists about 150,000 clones, roughly 78% seen once, with around 1.7% in the top ten. The clonotype originates from a man at least 80 years old with acute or convalescent COVID-19. Sequencing input: peripheral blood. This chain connects TRBV5-1 to TRBJ1-6; the match to TRBD1 covers 7 bases. CDR3 loop: CASNPGQSGSPLHF. CDR3 in DNA: TGCGCCAGCAACCCGGGACAGTCTGGATCACCCCTCCACTTT.